These 7 T cell receptor beta chains originate from one sample sequenced in a study of T cells after yellow fever vaccination. MiXCR was run by TCRdb on the 5' RACE reads, yielding one entry per CDR3 protein. The table has hundreds of thousands of distinct CDR3 sequences, roughly an eighth seen once; the top ten hold more than 13%. Sequences were derived from PBMCs, sampled on the day of the yellow fever booster vaccination. These receptors all stem from a man aged 25 to 40 who received the YFV17D yellow fever vaccine.

The DNA of the CDR3 is TGCAGCGTTGAAGAATCCCAGGGGACTGAAGCTTTCTTT. Amino acids: CSVEESQGTEAFF. V usage is TRBV29-1 and J usage is TRBJ1-1, with a possible D match to TRBD1 (6 bases). The CDR3 extends over 13 amino acids. CDR1 and CDR2 from the germline V gene are SQVTM and ANQGSEA. V was pared by 0 bases and J by 5 bases, with 10 bases between.

This clonotype was found many times. The chain recombines TRBV14 with TRBJ1-3; no clear D gene. Trimming stripped 4 bases from V and 4 bases from J, with 11 bases between. Germline CDR1 and CDR2: SGHDN and FVKESK. The CDR3 consists of 14 residues. Here the CDR3 reads CASSLLGSGNTIYF. The CDR3 region has the DNA TGTGCCAGCAGCCTCCTAGGGTCCGGAAACACCATATATTTT. The full variable domain, with the rest looked up from reference TRBV14 and TRBJ1-3, is EAGVTQFPSHSVIEKGQTVTLRCDPISGHDNLYWYRRVMGKEIKFLLHFVKESKQDESGMPNNRFLAERTGGTYSTLKVQPAELEDSGVYFCASSLLGSGNTIYFGEGSWLTVV.

V usage is TRBV20-1 and J usage is TRBJ1-2; 8 nucleotides align to TRBD1. CDR1 is DFQATT, CDR2 SNEGSKA, per germline (reference sequence). The CDR3 is made up of 14 amino acids. The CDR3 loop is CRAKTGALVDGYTF. The DNA of the CDR3 is TGCAGAGCAAAGACAGGGGCTCTTGTGGATGGCTACACCTTC.

The V and J genes are TRBV29-1 and TRBJ2-5, with TRBD2 matching over 7 bases. The CDR3 runs to 13 residues. CDR1 is SQVTM, CDR2 ANQGSEA, per germline. V was pared by 4 bases and J by 4 bases, with 6 bases of the junction left unmatched. The CDR3 sequence: CSVAGGLRETQYF. In nucleotides, the CDR3 is TGCAGCGTTGCGGGGGGATTAAGAGAGACCCAGTACTTC.

This chain links TRBV19 with TRBJ2-6; no reliable D call. With 4 bases removed from V and 0 bases from J, the gap between germline ends came to 13 bases. CDR1 and CDR2 (germline): LNHDA, SQIVND (reference sequence). The CDR3 is made up of 17 amino acids. The CDR3 DNA sequence: TGTGCCAGTAGTACGAGTATCGAATACTCTGGGGCCAACGTCCTGACTTTC. This encodes CASSTSIEYSGANVLTF.

The chain joins TRBV20-1 to TRBJ1-4; possible D gene TRBD1, 5 bases. Trimming took off 0 bases at V and 2 bases at J, with 10 bases between the two ends. The CDR3 sequence is 15 residues long. Germline V lookup: CDR1 DFQATT, CDR2 SNEGSKA (reference sequence). The CDR3 loop reads CSARDRGTTNEKLFF. CDR3 in DNA: TGCAGTGCTAGAGATCGGGGGACGACTAATGAAAAACTGTTTTTT.

This clonotype has just a few counts. This chain connects TRBV7-2 to TRBJ2-7; 7 bases fit TRBD1. The CDR3 runs to 14 residues. CDR1 and CDR2 (germline): SGHTA, FQGNSA. V lost 2 bases to trimming and J lost 6 bases; unmatched junction nucleotides: 7. CDR3: CASSLSDRDREQYF. The CDR3 nucleotides read TGTGCCAGCAGCTTAAGTGACAGGGACCGCGAGCAGTACTTC. The full variable domain, rest sourced from reference TRBV7-2 and TRBJ2-7, is GAGVSQSPSNKVTEKGKDVELRCDPISGHTALYWYRQSLGQGLEFLIYFQGNSAPDKSGLPSDRFSAERTGGSVSTLTIQRTQQEDSAVYLCASSLSDRDREQYFGPGTRLTVT.